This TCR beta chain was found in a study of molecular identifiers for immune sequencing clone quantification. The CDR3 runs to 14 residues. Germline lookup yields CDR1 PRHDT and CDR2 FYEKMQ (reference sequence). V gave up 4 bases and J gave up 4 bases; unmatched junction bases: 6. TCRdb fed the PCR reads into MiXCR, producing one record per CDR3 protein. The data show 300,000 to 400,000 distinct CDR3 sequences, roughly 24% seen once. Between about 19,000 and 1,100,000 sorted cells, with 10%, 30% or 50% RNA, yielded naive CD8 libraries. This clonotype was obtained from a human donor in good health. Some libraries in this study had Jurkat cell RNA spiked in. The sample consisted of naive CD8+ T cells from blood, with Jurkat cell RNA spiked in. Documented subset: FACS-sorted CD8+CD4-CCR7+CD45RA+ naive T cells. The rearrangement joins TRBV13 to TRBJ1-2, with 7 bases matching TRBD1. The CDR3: CASSSTDRTYGYTF. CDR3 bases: TGTGCCAGCAGCTCAACGGACAGGACCTATGGCTACACCTTC. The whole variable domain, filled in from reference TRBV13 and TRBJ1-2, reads AAGVIQSPRHLIKEKRETATLKCYPIPRHDTVYWYQQGPGQDPQFLISFYEKMQSDKGSIPDRFSAQQFSDYHSELNMSSLELGDSALYFCASSSTDRTYGYTFGSGTRLTVV.